The present TCR beta chain was sequenced within a study of blood T cell repertoires in COVID-19. Study-level background: The analysed material was cDNA or gDNA that came from T cells, B-cell-depleted T cells, or PBMCs.

As processed by the authors: Nucleated cell counts were estimated from reference gene primer amplification. The method was immunoSEQ multiplex PCR; TCRdb's version includes in-frame clones alone and lacks a portion of them. V and J calls and clone size are those listed in that table; D and trimming were worked out from the DNA. The repertoire has roughly 410,000 clones, approximately 91% of them found once; the top ten carry about 1.4%. The germline V gene has CDR1 MDHEN and CDR2 SYDVKM. This CDR3 contains 15 residues. The germline V and J ends were trimmed by 6 bases and 2 bases, with 15 bases remaining between them. One Seattle source followed patients from active infection through their disease course.

The sequenced material came from peripheral blood. V gene TRBV28 combines with J gene TRBJ2-3; weak D call: TRBD2 (5 bases). The origin of this receptor is a woman between 40 and 50 years old with COVID-19, enrolled during active disease. The CDR3 is CASSRGEKDTDTQYF. CDR3 nucleotide sequence: TGTGCCAGCAGCCGTGGGGAGAAGGACACAGATACGCAGTATTTT.